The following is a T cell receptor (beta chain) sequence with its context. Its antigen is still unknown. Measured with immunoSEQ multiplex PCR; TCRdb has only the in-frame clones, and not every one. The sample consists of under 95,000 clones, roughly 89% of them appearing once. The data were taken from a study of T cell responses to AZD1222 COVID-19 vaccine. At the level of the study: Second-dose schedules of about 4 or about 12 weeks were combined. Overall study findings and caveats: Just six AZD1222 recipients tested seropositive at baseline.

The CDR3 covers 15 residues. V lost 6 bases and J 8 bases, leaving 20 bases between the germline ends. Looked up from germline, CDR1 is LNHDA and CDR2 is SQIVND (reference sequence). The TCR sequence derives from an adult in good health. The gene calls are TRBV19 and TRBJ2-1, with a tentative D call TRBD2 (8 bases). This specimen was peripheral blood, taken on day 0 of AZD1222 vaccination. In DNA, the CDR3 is TGTGCCAGTAGCCTTCCTCCGGGAGGGGGCGATGAGCAGTTCTTC. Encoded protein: CASSLPPGGGDEQFF. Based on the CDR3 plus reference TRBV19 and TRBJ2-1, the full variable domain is DGGITQSPKYLFRKEGQNVTLSCEQNLNHDAMYWYRQDPGQGLRLIYYSQIVNDFQKGDIAEGYSVSREKKESFPLTVTSAQKNPTAFYLCASSLPPGGGDEQFFGPGTRLTVL.